This T cell receptor beta chain was recovered during a study of OX40 agonist ivuxolimab in advanced cancers. This CDR3 contains 15 residues. The ends were cut back, 6 bases at V and 0 bases at J, with 12 bases in the middle. Germline CDR1 MNHEY, CDR2 SVGAGI. The assay was immunoSEQ multiplex PCR, and TCRdb's table has in-frame clones only and misses some. The sample yields 70,000 or so clones, roughly 90% seen once. V usage is TRBV6-5 and J usage is TRBJ1-5; D gene ambiguous. The starting material was CD4+ or CD8+ T cells sorted from blood, obtained in a trial of the OX40 agonist ivuxolimab. The sequence was obtained from an adult with an advanced solid tumor such as melanoma, head and neck, liver or kidney cancer. In DNA, the CDR3 is TGTGCCAGCAGGCTGACCAGAGATAGCAATCAGCCCCAGCATTTT. Its protein is CASRLTRDSNQPQHF.